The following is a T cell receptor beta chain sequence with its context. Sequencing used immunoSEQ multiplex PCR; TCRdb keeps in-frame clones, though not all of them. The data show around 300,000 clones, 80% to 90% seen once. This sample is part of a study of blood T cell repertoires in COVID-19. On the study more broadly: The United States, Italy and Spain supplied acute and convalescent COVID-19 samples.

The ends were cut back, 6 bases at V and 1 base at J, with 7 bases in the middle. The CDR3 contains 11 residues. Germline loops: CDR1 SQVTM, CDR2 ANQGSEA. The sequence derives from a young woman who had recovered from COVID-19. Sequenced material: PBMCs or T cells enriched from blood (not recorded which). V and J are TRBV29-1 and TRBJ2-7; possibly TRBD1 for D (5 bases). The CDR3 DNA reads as TGCAGCGTAGGGGAATCCTACGAGCAGTACTTC. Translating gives CSVGESYEQYF.